This TCR beta chain stems from a study of CD8 T cells in ankylosing spondylitis. This clonotype was observed a few times. The antigen remains undetermined. The CDR3 totals 16 residues. Germline loops: CDR1 SGHRS, CDR2 YFSETQ. Trimming removed 1 base from V and 3 bases from J; junction bases left unmatched: 7. Study-wide points: Several highly homologous variants made up a TCR beta motif, and this motif appeared characteristic of ankylosing spondylitis blood. Peripheral blood samples showed relatively rare disease-linked clones, and these clones were CD8+.

One entry per CDR3 protein results from TCRdb running MiXCR on the 5' RACE reads. The sample lists just under 550,000 distinct CDR3 sequences; about 12% were seen once. The clonotype originates from a male donor with ankylosing spondylitis. Sequencing was carried out using blood, either unsorted or a sorted T cell fraction (not recorded which). The rearrangement joins TRBV5-1 to TRBJ2-3; 8 bases line up with TRBD2. The CDR3, as DNA: TGCGCCAGCAGCTTGAACAGCGGGAGCACAACAGATACGCAGTATTTT. Its translation: CASSLNSGSTTDTQYF.